The rows below give T cell receptor beta chains drawn from one sample of a study of blood T cell repertoires in COVID-19. Clones were sequenced by immunoSEQ multiplex PCR, and TCRdb holds only the in-frame ones, with some missing. The data show tens of thousands of clones, about 93% seen once. The sample taken for sequencing was peripheral blood. These receptors were collected from an elderly woman with active COVID-19. Both conserved end residues are part of each CDR3. Each record gives: J gene, clone size, V gene, D gene, CDR3 DNA, CDR3 protein. D genes are given only for firm matches. For some rows the clone size is stated as once, few or many, or as a class when expanded; others skip it.

TRBJ2-5 NA TRBV18 NA TGTGCCAGCTCACCACCGGGGGGAGAGACCCAGTACTTC CASSPPGGETQYF
TRBJ1-1 few TRBV10-2 NA TGCGCCAGCCTACACATGACAGCCCTAACTGAAGCTTTCTTT CASLHMTALTEAFF
TRBJ1-2 NA TRBV28 NA TGTGCCAGCAGTTTCGGGGAGTTCTATGGCTACACCTTC CASSFGEFYGYTF
TRBJ1-2 NA TRBV3-1/TRBV3-2 NA TGTGCCAGCAGCCAACGTGCTAACTATGGCTACACCTTC CASSQRANYGYTF
TRBJ1-2 NA TRBV5-4 NA TGTGCCAGCAGCTTGGGGGGGGACGACTATGGCTACACCTTC CASSLGGDDYGYTF
TRBJ2-3 NA TRBV2 NA TGTGCCAGCAGTGAATCGGCGGACACAGATACGCAGTATTTT CASSESADTDTQYF
TRBJ2-1 NA TRBV5-1 NA TGCGCCAGCAGCACGGGACAAAACAATGAGCAGTTCTTC CASSTGQNNEQFF
TRBJ1-5 NA TRBV28 NA TGTGCCAGCAGTCCCCCCGGCAATCAGCCCCAGCATTTT CASSPPGNQPQHF
TRBJ2-7 NA TRBV28 TRBD1 TGTGCCAGCAGGGGGACAGCCTACGAGCAGTACTTC CASRGTAYEQYF
TRBJ2-1 NA TRBV18 TRBD2 TGTGCCAGCTCACGGACTAGCGGTCGGAGCTCCTACAATGAGCAGTTCTTC CASSRTSGRSSYNEQFF
TRBJ1-2 NA TRBV19 TRBD1 TGTGCCAGTAGTCCACAGGGGGCCGCTAACTATGGCTACACCTTC CASSPQGAANYGYTF
TRBJ1-6 NA TRBV5-8 NA TGTGCCAGCAGGCGACAGTATAATTCACCCCTCCACTTT CASRRQYNSPLHF
TRBJ2-2 NA TRBV7-9 TRBD1 TGTGCCAGCAGCCGGGACAGGGGTAACACCGGGGAGCTGTTTTTT CASSRDRGNTGELFF
TRBJ1-4 NA TRBV2 NA TGTGCCAGCAGAGGGGAGGCAACTAATGAAAAACTGTTTTTT CASRGEATNEKLFF
TRBJ2-5 NA TRBV29-1 TRBD2 TGCAGCTCGCGGGGGGTCCAAGAGACCCAGTACTTC CSSRGVQETQYF
TRBJ1-3 few TRBV7-2 NA TGTGCCAGCAGCCCTCGGACAGCCTCTGGAAACACCATATATTTT CASSPRTASGNTIYF
TRBJ2-3 NA TRBV2 NA TGTGCCAGCAGTGATGTCCGGGTAACGCAGTATTTT CASSDVRVTQYF
TRBJ1-5 NA TRBV6-6 TRBD1 TGTGCCAGCACCGGGACAGGCAATCAGCCCCAGCATTTT CASTGTGNQPQHF
TRBJ1-5 NA TRBV28 NA TGTGCCAGCGTGAAGGGCAGCTCGGGGCAGCCCCAGCATTTT CASVKGSSGQPQHF
TRBJ2-1 NA TRBV5-1 TRBD2 TGCGCCAGCGGGAGCGGGGATCCCTACAATGAGCAGTTCTTC CASGSGDPYNEQFF
TRBJ2-5 NA TRBV28 NA TGTGCCAGCAGTTTCCCAGGCCAAGAGACCCAGTACTTC CASSFPGQETQYF
TRBJ1-5 NA TRBV6-5 NA TGTGCCAGCACGGGGGGGGCCTATAGCAATCAGCCCCAGCATTTT CASTGGAYSNQPQHF
TRBJ1-2 NA TRBV2 NA TGTGCCTTGGTGCGGGGCACTAACTATGGCTACACCTTC CALVRGTNYGYTF
TRBJ1-2 once TRBV5-1 NA TGCGCCAGCAGCTCGGGAGGTGACAGCACTAACTATGGCTACACCTTC CASSSGGDSTNYGYTF
TRBJ2-3 large TRBV6-5 NA TGTGCCAGCAGTTACGAGTACTCAAACACAGATACGCAGTATTTT CASSYEYSNTDTQYF
TRBJ2-7 NA TRBV29-1 NA TGCAGCGTGGCCCCAGGGAACTACGAGCAGTACTTC CSVAPGNYEQYF
TRBJ2-3 NA TRBV18 TRBD2 TGTGCCAGCTCACCAAGCGGGGGGACTTCCACAGATACGCAGTATTTT CASSPSGGTSTDTQYF
TRBJ2-2 NA TRBV6-5 NA TGTGCCAGCAGTTTCCGGACCGGGGAGCTGTTTTTT CASSFRTGELFF
TRBJ2-3 NA TRBV7-8 TRBD2 TGTGCCAGCAGCACCCGGACTAGCGGTTCTCCACGTGTTACGCAGTATTTT CASSTRTSGSPRVTQYF
TRBJ1-2 NA TRBV9 TRBD1 TGTGCCAGCAGCACAGGGCTGGGGACAGGGAAAGCTAACTATGGCTACACCTTC CASSTGLGTGKANYGYTF
TRBJ2-3 NA TRBV11-3 NA TGTGCCAGCAGTAGAGGTACATCGGATACGCAGTATTTT CASSRGTSDTQYF
TRBJ1-5 NA TRBV5-5 TRBD1 TGTGCCAGCAGCTCGGCGGTTGGGACAGGGCACAATCAGCCCCAGCATTTT CASSSAVGTGHNQPQHF
TRBJ1-3 NA TRBV4-2 NA TGTGCCAGCAGCCAAGAGGCGGGAACCTCTGGAAACACCATATATTTT CASSQEAGTSGNTIYF
TRBJ1-1 NA TRBV19 TRBD1 TGTGCCAGTCGGGACAGGTTAATGAACACTGAAGCTTTCTTT CASRDRLMNTEAFF
TRBJ2-7 NA TRBV7-9 TRBD2 TGTGCCAGCAGCTTAGCGTCGGGGACTAGCGGATCCTACGAGCAGTACTTC CASSLASGTSGSYEQYF
TRBJ2-1 few TRBV28 NA TGTGCCAGCAGTTTACCCCCTCTAGCGGAGCAGTTCTTC CASSLPPLAEQFF
TRBJ1-5 NA TRBV19 TRBD1 TGTGCCAGTGTGGACAGGGACTATAGCAATCAGCCCCAGCATTTT CASVDRDYSNQPQHF
TRBJ1-4 NA TRBV5-1 NA TGCGCCAGCAGCTTGGATTCCGCCGGGGTGAAACTGTTTTTT CASSLDSAGVKLFF
TRBJ2-3 NA TRBV5-1 NA TGCGCCAGCAGCTTGGCTTTGGTGGGGGGTAGCACAGATACGCAGTATTTT CASSLALVGGSTDTQYF
TRBJ1-1 NA TRBV5-1 NA TGCGCCAGCAGCCTCCAGTATTCAGGGGACACTGAAGCTTTCTTT CASSLQYSGDTEAFF
TRBJ2-7 NA TRBV5-1 NA TGCGCCAGCAGCTTAGGAGCGGGCTACGAGCAGTACTTC CASSLGAGYEQYF
TRBJ2-5 NA TRBV6-5 TRBD2 TGTGCCAGCAGAGGAGACGGGGGGGGCCAAGAGACCCAGTACTTC CASRGDGGGQETQYF
TRBJ2-7 NA TRBV27 NA TGTGCCAGCACTACCAACACAGGCTACGAGCAGTACTTC CASTTNTGYEQYF
TRBJ2-3 NA TRBV14 NA TGTGCCAGCAGCCAAGAAGAGACAGATACGCAGTATTTT CASSQEETDTQYF
TRBJ2-5 NA TRBV5-1 NA TGCGCCAGCAGCGGTGGGGATCGGGAGACCCAATACTTC CASSGGDRETQYF
TRBJ2-3 NA TRBV5-5 TRBD1 TGTGCCAGCAGCCCGGGACAGGGGGACACAGATACGCAGTATTTT CASSPGQGDTDTQYF
TRBJ2-5 NA TRBV28 TRBD1 TGTGCCAGCACCTCGGGACAGGGTGGAGGGTCAGGAGAGACCCAGTACTTC CASTSGQGGGSGETQYF
TRBJ2-3 few TRBV5-1 TRBD2 TGCGCCAGCAGCCCAGGACTAGCGGGAGCCACAGATACGCAGTATTTT CASSPGLAGATDTQYF
TRBJ2-5 NA TRBV3-1/TRBV3-2 TRBD1 TGTGCCAGCAGCCAAGTCATTTGGACAGGGGGCGAGGAGACCCAGTACTTC CASSQVIWTGGEETQYF
TRBJ2-2 NA TRBV19 TRBD2 TGTGCCAGTAGTAAAACTAGCGGTTCCATAAACACCGGGGAGCTGTTTTTT CASSKTSGSINTGELFF
TRBJ1-2 NA TRBV6-5 NA TGTGCCAGCAGGGGGCTAGATGGCTACACCTTC CASRGLDGYTF
TRBJ2-5 NA TRBV5-1 NA TGCGCCAGCAGCACGCCGGGACAATTGGAGACCCAGTACTTC CASSTPGQLETQYF
TRBJ1-5 NA TRBV7-9 NA TGTGCCAGCAGCATTGGGCAGACCAATCAGCCCCAGCATTTT CASSIGQTNQPQHF
TRBJ2-1 NA TRBV10-3 TRBD1 TGTGCCATCAGTGAGGCGGGACAGGGGATTAGTGAGCAGTTCTTC CAISEAGQGISEQFF
TRBJ2-3 NA TRBV24-1 NA TGTGCCACCAGCGGGACAAGGGATAGCACAGATACGCAGTATTTT CATSGTRDSTDTQYF
TRBJ2-5 NA TRBV11-2 TRBD2 TGTGCCAGCAGCTTAGCCGCGGGAGCCGAAGAGACCCAGTACTTC CASSLAAGAEETQYF
TRBJ1-4 once TRBV18 NA TGTGCCAGCTCACCACGCGGGGCAGCAACTAATGAAAAACTGTTTTTT CASSPRGAATNEKLFF